The source of this TCR beta chain is a study of cytomegalovirus exposure and HLA in healthy donors. Study-level results: Reportedly, diagnosis of cytomegalovirus status by the classifier showed high specificity and sensitivity. HLA restriction was apparent for most CMV-associated TCR beta chains in a later analysis. A list of 150 or so TCR beta chains associated with cytomegalovirus was given.

With regard to this clone: Its antigen is unidentified.

The PCR made use of 60 Vbeta and 13 Jbeta primers. Clones were read by immunoSEQ multiplex PCR, and TCRdb kept only the in-frame ones, dropping some. The sample contains 250,000 to 350,000 clones, roughly 90% of which appear only once. Likely unrecorded immune exposures existed in these nominally healthy donors. This sequence was found in a man aged 40-49 years in good health and CMV-seropositive. The sample comprised PBMCs.

The CDR3 here is CASRSRDRGYEQYF. The CDR3 DNA sequence: TGTGCCAGCCGATCCCGGGACAGGGGCTACGAGCAGTACTTC. The J gene is TRBJ2-5, the V gene TRBV6-1, with 10 bases that match TRBD1. The DNA end favors TRBJ2-7, so the J call may be wrong. This CDR3 comprises 14 residues. The germline V gene has CDR1 MNHNS and CDR2 SASEGT.